These T cell receptor beta chains were read from a single sample in a study of blood T cell repertoires in COVID-19. Profiling relied on immunoSEQ multiplex PCR, and the TCRdb table lists in-frame clones only, not all of them. The table shows about 140,000 clones, with 87% occurring only once. Sequencing input: PBMCs or T cells enriched from blood (not recorded which). These receptors were collected from a man between 60 and 75 years old who had recovered from COVID-19. Each CDR3 is given with its conserved first and last residue. The D gene is left open where the match is weak. Rows give clone size only sometimes, using once, few, many, or a class for an expanded clone.

- | TRBJ1-5 | TRBV21-1 | few | CARIFRGHSNQPQHF | TGTGCCAGAATCTTCAGGGGCCATAGCAATCAGCCCCAGCATTTT
- | TRBJ1-5 | TRBV6-6 | - | CASSYGVRDKPQHF | TGTGCCAGCAGTTACGGGGTAAGGGACAAGCCCCAGCATTTT
TRBD1 | TRBJ1-5 | TRBV28 | - | CASSLFRGQGSIQPQHF | TGTGCCAGCAGTTTATTTCGGGGACAGGGTTCCATTCAGCCCCAGCATTTT
- | TRBJ1-1 | TRBV30 | - | CAWSVPVGGTEAFF | TGTGCCTGGAGTGTACCGGTCGGGGGAACTGAAGCTTTCTTT
- | TRBJ1-6 | TRBV10-2 | - | CASTRGDSPLHF | TGCGCCAGCACCAGGGGCGATTCACCCCTCCACTTT
TRBD2 | TRBJ2-2 | TRBV3-1/TRBV3-2 | - | CASSHPGLAGEVVTGELFF | TGTGCCAGCAGCCACCCGGGACTAGCGGGAGAGGTGGTCACCGGGGAGCTGTTTTTT
- | TRBJ2-3 | TRBV2 | - | CASSPTGGLDQDTQYF | TGTGCCAGCAGTCCCACGGGGGGCCTAGATCAAGATACGCAGTATTTT
- | TRBJ2-7 | TRBV27 | - | CASSDGQFPYEQYF | TGTGCCAGCAGCGACGGACAATTTCCCTACGAGCAGTACTTC
- | TRBJ1-2 | TRBV10-2 | once | CASSDLVYGYTF | TGCGCCAGCAGTGACCTCGTCTATGGCTACACCTTC
TRBD1 | TRBJ1-4 | TRBV9 | - | CASSSRDRGSNEKLFF | TGTGCCAGCAGCTCCCGGGACAGGGGCTCTAATGAAAAACTGTTTTTT
- | TRBJ2-7 | TRBV3-1/TRBV3-2 | - | CASSPSVLDDEQYF | TGTGCCAGCAGCCCATCGGTACTAGACGACGAGCAGTACTTC
- | TRBJ1-1 | TRBV19 | - | CASSLMNTEAFF | TGTGCCAGTAGCCTAATGAACACTGAAGCTTTCTTT
TRBD1 | TRBJ2-7 | TRBV28 | - | CASRTGTGSYEQYF | TGTGCCAGCAGGACCGGGACAGGGTCCTACGAGCAGTACTTC
TRBD1 | TRBJ2-7 | TRBV5-4 | medium-sized | CASSIRGQGSYEQYF | TGTGCCAGCAGCATTCGGGGACAGGGCTCCTACGAGCAGTACTTC
- | TRBJ1-5 | TRBV2 | - | CASTQTSSNQPQHF | TGTGCCAGCACCCAGACTTCTAGCAATCAGCCCCAGCATTTT
TRBD1 | TRBJ2-7 | TRBV28 | - | CASRVRTGRYEQYF | TGTGCCAGCAGGGTGAGGACAGGACGCTACGAGCAGTACTTC
TRBD2 | TRBJ2-7 | TRBV28 | - | CASRHRRLAGAYEQYF | TGTGCCAGCAGGCATAGAAGGCTAGCGGGAGCCTACGAGCAGTACTTC
TRBD2 | TRBJ2-3 | TRBV9 | - | CASIGTNTDTQYF | TGTGCCAGCATAGGGACTAACACAGATACGCAGTATTTT
- | TRBJ1-1 | TRBV11-3 | few | CASSPGQETTEAFF | TGTGCCAGCAGCCCAGGGCAGGAGACCACTGAAGCTTTCTTT
- | TRBJ2-3 | TRBV10-2 | - | CASTPGDTQYF | TGCGCCAGCACCCCCGGGGATACGCAGTATTTT
TRBD1 | TRBJ2-7 | TRBV13 | - | CASSLGDRDVKQYF | TGTGCCAGCAGCTTAGGGGACAGGGACGTCAAGCAGTACTTC